This T cell receptor beta chain was documented in a study of early T cells in non-severe SARS-CoV-2 infection. Overall study findings and caveats: Matches to VDJdb favored anti-spike CD8 responses and missed private and CD4 specificities.

TCRdb used MiXCR to reprocess the 5' RACE reads, holding one entry per CDR3 protein. Here the sample spans tens of thousands of distinct CDR3 sequences, around 14% being singletons. CDR3 length equals 19 residues. Germline V gene data show CDR1 as MNHNY and CDR2 as SVGAGI (reference sequence). The trim removed 4 bases at V and 1 base at J, leaving 9 bases unmatched. As regards this clonotype: No antigen is known for it.

The rearrangement joins TRBV6-6 to TRBJ2-2; 13 positions match TRBD2. Material for sequencing was whole blood. The TCR originated in an adult who was a healthcare worker with PCR-confirmed SARS-CoV-2 infection or an uninfected control (not recorded which). The CDR3 is CASSSLWTSGGQNTGELFF. The DNA of the CDR3 is TGTGCCAGCAGTTCCCTATGGACTAGCGGGGGCCAGAACACCGGGGAGCTGTTTTTT.